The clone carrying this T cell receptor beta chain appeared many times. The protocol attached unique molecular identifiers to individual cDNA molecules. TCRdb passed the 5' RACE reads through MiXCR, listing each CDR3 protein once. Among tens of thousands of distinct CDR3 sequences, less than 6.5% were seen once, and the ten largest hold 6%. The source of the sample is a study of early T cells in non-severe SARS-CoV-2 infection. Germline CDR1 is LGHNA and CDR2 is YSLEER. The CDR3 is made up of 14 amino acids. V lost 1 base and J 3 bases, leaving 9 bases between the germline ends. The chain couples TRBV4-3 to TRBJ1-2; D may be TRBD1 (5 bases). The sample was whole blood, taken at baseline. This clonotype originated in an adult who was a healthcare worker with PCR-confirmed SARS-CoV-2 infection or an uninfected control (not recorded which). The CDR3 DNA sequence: TGCGCCAGCAGCCAAGGGGTAGGGGACTATGGCTACACCTTC. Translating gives CASSQGVGDYGYTF.